Following are 18 T cell receptor beta chains from one sample sequenced in a study of PD-1 blockade in classical Hodgkin lymphoma. Generated by immunoSEQ multiplex PCR, the TCRdb table keeps only in-frame clones and is missing some. The sample holds about 19,000 clones, over 75% seen once. Noted time point: cycle 4 day 1 (C4D1), after five to seven weeks of nivolumab. Every patient relapsed after autologous stem cell transplantation, and brentuximab vedotin exposure varied. The source was peripheral blood mononuclear cells (PBMCs), collected before the fourth cycle of nivolumab. All receptors come from a human donor with classical Hodgkin lymphoma.

The chain couples TRBV7-2 to TRBJ2-7, with D maybe TRBD1 (6 bases). CDR1 SGHTA and CDR2 FQGNSA come from the germline V gene. CDR3 size: 14 residues. V gave up 1 base and J gave up 1 base, with 8 bases separating them. The CDR3 DNA is TGTGCCAGCAGCTTAGAGGGGGTTTCCTACGAGCAGTACTTC. Translated: CASSLEGVSYEQYF.

The chain is built from TRBV18 and TRBJ2-1; D may be TRBD1 (5 bases). Per the germline V gene, CDR1 is KGHSH and CDR2 is LQKENI. The CDR3 sequence is 15 residues long. V was clipped by 1 base and J by 0 bases, with 7 bases between them. In DNA form, the CDR3 reads TGTGCCAGCTCACCACTTGACAGCTCCTACAATGAGCAGTTCTTC. Its protein product is CASSPLDSSYNEQFF.

The chain couples TRBV25-1 to TRBJ1-2; D not resolved. Trimming left V 2 bases short and J 7 bases short, with 5 bases between. The CDR3 has 11 amino acids. The germline V gene encodes CDR1 MGHDK and CDR2 SYGVNS. The CDR3 loop is CASSEGVGYTF. The CDR3, as DNA: TGTGCCAGCAGTGAAGGGGTTGGCTACACCTTC.

The chain uses TRBV19 and TRBJ1-1, with no clear D. Trimming pared 2 bases from V and 3 bases from J, leaving 7 bases between. The CDR3 contains 13 residues. Germline V gene lookup returns CDR1 LNHDA and CDR2 SQIVND (reference sequence). The CDR3 protein is CASSITRYTEAFF. The DNA of the CDR3 is TGTGCCAGTAGTATAACCCGTTACACTGAAGCTTTCTTT.

V gene TRBV27 combines with J gene TRBJ2-7; the match to TRBD1 covers 8 bases. In germline, CDR1 is MNHEY, CDR2 SMNVEV (reference sequence). The length of the CDR3 is 14 residues. V lost 6 bases, J lost 4 bases, and 8 bases stayed unmatched. In DNA form, the CDR3 reads TGTGCCAGCAGAGGGACAGGCGGTTTATACGAGCAGTACTTC. Encoded protein: CASRGTGGLYEQYF.

The rearrangement uses TRBV5-1 and TRBJ2-6; possibly TRBD2 for D (5 bases). CDR3 length: 19 residues. The germline V and J ends were trimmed by 0 bases and 4 bases, with 20 bases remaining between them. Germline values: CDR1 SGHRS, CDR2 YFSETQ. In DNA, the CDR3 is TGCGCCAGCAGCTTGGAGCTGGGGAGTGTCATGATAGGGGCCAACGTCCTGACTTTC. Its protein product is CASSLELGSVMIGANVLTF. Using reference TRBV5-1 and TRBJ2-6 for the parts outside the CDR3, the full variable domain is KAGVTQTPRYLIKTRGQQVTLSCSPISGHRSVSWYQQTPGQGLQFLFEYFSETQRNKGNFPGRFSGRQFSNSRSEMNVSTLELGDSALYLCASSLELGSVMIGANVLTFGAGSRLTVL.

A few counts support this clone. This chain connects TRBV4-2 to TRBJ1-5; D unclear. The CDR3 runs to 15 residues. The V end lost 3 bases, the J end lost 0 bases, and 9 bases lay between the germline ends. CDR1 is LGHNA and CDR2 is YNFKEQ in the germline V gene. As DNA, the CDR3 is TGTGCCAGCAGCCAGGAGACAAATAGCAATCAGCCCCAGCATTTT. Translation gives CASSQETNSNQPQHF.

This chain joins TRBV5-1 and TRBJ1-5; D gene uncertain. V lost 2 bases, J lost 11 bases, and 14 bases lay in between. This CDR3 is built from 13 residues. The germline V gene encodes CDR1 SGHRS and CDR2 YFSETQ. The CDR3 nucleotides are TGCGCCAGCAGCTTTGATCCTTTGTCGACCCAGCATTTT. Translation gives CASSFDPLSTQHF.

The CDR3 region is CASSSRPEDTEAFF. The CDR3, as DNA: TGTGCCAGCAGTTCGCGACCGGAGGACACTGAAGCTTTCTTT. The chain has TRBV6-4 and TRBJ1-1; no firm D call. CDR3 length: 14 residues. Per germline, CDR1 MRHNA and CDR2 SNTAGT. The V gene lost 5 bases and the J gene lost 3 bases, with 13 bases spanning the gap.

The chain has TRBV30 and TRBJ2-3; D ambiguous. The CDR3 sequence is 12 residues long. The V end lost 5 bases, the J end lost 6 bases, and 12 bases lay between the germline ends. The germline CDR1 and CDR2 sequences are GTSNPN and SVGIG (reference sequence). The CDR3 DNA sequence: TGTGCCTGGGGACCAGGAGTGGATACGCAGTATTTT. Its translation is CAWGPGVDTQYF.

This clone turned up a few times. This sequence joins TRBV19 and TRBJ1-5; D unresolved. In germline, CDR1 is LNHDA, CDR2 SQIVND (reference sequence). V shed 1 base and J shed 0 bases, with 13 bases lying between them. The CDR3 extends over 17 amino acids. Written as DNA, the CDR3 is TGTGCCAGTAGTATAGGAGGTTGGAGTTTTAGCAATCAGCCCCAGCATTTT. Its protein product is CASSIGGWSFSNQPQHF.

The rearrangement joins TRBV14 to TRBJ1-1; D is unclear. V lost 4 bases to trimming and J lost 5 bases, with 11 bases between them. The CDR3 contains 13 residues. Germline lookup yields CDR1 SGHDN and CDR2 FVKESK. The CDR3, as DNA: TGTGCCAGCAGCCCCCTGACCGGTACTGAAGCTTTCTTT. It yields the protein CASSPLTGTEAFF.

V and J are TRBV2 and TRBJ2-1, with 10 bases matching TRBD2. The CDR3 is made up of 13 amino acids. Germline V CDR1 and CDR2: SNHLY, FYNNEI. Trimming at V came to 6 bases and at J to 10 bases, leaving 6 bases not matched to a gene. CDR3 region: CASRGLAGVEQFF. The CDR3 DNA reads TGTGCCAGCAGGGGCCTAGCGGGGGTGGAGCAGTTCTTC.

The chain links TRBV5-1 to TRBJ2-7; D is possibly TRBD1 or TRBD2 (5 bases each). V was trimmed by 4 bases and J by 3 bases, leaving 8 bases between them. CDR1 is SGHRS and CDR2 is YFSETQ in the germline V gene. The CDR3 loop spans 12 amino acids. The CDR3 loop is CASSRDRYEQYF. The CDR3, as DNA: TGCGCCAGCAGCCGGGACCGCTACGAGCAGTACTTC.

This clone was seen a few times. The rearrangement links TRBV19 to TRBJ1-2; D is ambiguous. Germline-derived CDR1 and CDR2 are LNHDA and SQIVND (reference sequence). V was trimmed by 4 bases and J by 8 bases, leaving 14 bases between them. The CDR3 sequence is 13 residues long. The DNA for the CDR3 is TGTGCCAGTAGTACCGCAAGGGCACGAGGCTACACCTTC. Protein product: CASSTARARGYTF.

The chain recombines TRBV5-1 with TRBJ2-1; a possible D gene is TRBD1 (5 bases). The CDR3 has 12 amino acids. Looked up from germline, CDR1 is SGHRS and CDR2 is YFSETQ. Trimming left V 7 bases short and J 5 bases short, with 10 bases between. In nucleotides, the CDR3 is TGCGCCAGCTCGCTAGGGGACAATGAGCAGTTCTTC. It specifies CASSLGDNEQFF.

This clone was counted only a few times. The CDR3 DNA reads TGTGCCAGTAGTTACACAGGGGGGAACACTGAAGCTTTCTTT. It translates to CASSYTGGNTEAFF. This rearrangement joins TRBV19 to TRBJ1-1; 8 bases match TRBD1. The CDR3 spans 14 residues. CDR1 LNHDA and CDR2 SQIVND come from the germline V gene (reference sequence). V trimming: 5 bases; J trimming: 1 base; junction bases outside the gene matches: 3.

This clone was seen more than once but under ten times. This chain connects TRBV27 to TRBJ2-7; 7 bases are shared with TRBD1. The CDR3 length is 14 residues. Unmatched junction bases numbered 9, after V lost 4 bases and J lost 6 bases. Germline CDR1 reads MNHEY; CDR2 reads SMNVEV (reference sequence). The CDR3 is CASSSGGYSSEQYF. The CDR3 DNA reads as TGTGCCAGCAGTTCAGGGGGTTACTCTAGCGAGCAGTACTTC.